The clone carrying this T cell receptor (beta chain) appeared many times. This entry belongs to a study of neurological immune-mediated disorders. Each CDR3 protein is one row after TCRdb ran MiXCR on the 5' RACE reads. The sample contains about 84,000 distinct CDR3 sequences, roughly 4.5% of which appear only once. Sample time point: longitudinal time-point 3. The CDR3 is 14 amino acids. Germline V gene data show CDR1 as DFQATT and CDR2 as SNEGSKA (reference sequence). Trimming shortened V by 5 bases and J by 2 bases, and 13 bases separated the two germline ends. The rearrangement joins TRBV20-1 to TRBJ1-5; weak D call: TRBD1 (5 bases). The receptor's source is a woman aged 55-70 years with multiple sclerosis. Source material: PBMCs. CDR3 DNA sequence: TGCAGTGCTTACGAGGGGAGCGGCAATCAGCCCCAGCATTTT. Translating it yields CSAYEGSGNQPQHF.